Described below is a single TCR beta chain sequence and its context. This clonotype was observed a few times. Its antigen remains undetermined. One base away there is no much larger clone; base qualities are not given. The data originate from a study of T-cell reconstitution after alpha-beta-depleted transplantation in children (dated by TCRdb to the mid-2010s). Looking at the study overall: The study quantitatively tracked T-cell immune reconstitution after TCRalphabeta/CD19-depleted allogeneic hematopoietic cell transplantation in children using TCR repertoire profiling. Overall results and qualifications from the work: The apparently early recovery of alphabetaT-cell counts about two months after transplant reportedly depended on only several hundred rapidly expanded clones that came from non-depleted graft cells. Over subsequent months, a decline in hyperexpanded clone frequencies was noted, and after one year, T-cell counts and TCRbeta diversity were mostly ascribed to newly produced T cells. In some patients, the high TCRbeta diversity seen at day 60 was put down to recipient T cells and intrathymic progenitors that had survived conditioning.

Measured from the cysteine to the phenylalanine, the CDR3 is 13 residues long. The read is trimmed to its CDR3 DNA, 39 bases read in frame from base 1. The junction carries 10 bases between V and J, which are trimmed by 0 bases and 9 bases respectively. According to the germline V gene (reference sequence), CDR1 reads LNHNV and CDR2 reads YYDKDF. The library was built by means of PCR. Instrument on record: Illumina HiSeq 2500. TCR libraries were prepared with molecular barcoding, using unique molecular identifiers to normalize TCRbeta repertoire quantification. The public sequencing data were trimmed at Q25 with fastp and processed into clonotypes with MiXCR by TCRdb, which kept only in-frame beta chains. Merged by CDR3 protein, the rows form single entries marked with the most common genes and DNA. The sample contains 450,000 to 700,000 distinct CDR3 sequences, over 20% of them found a single time. Jointly, the top ten make up 30% to 40% of the sample.

In light of the paper, this sample's treatment or condition label describes: allogeneic hematopoietic cell transplantation with graft depleted of TCRalphabeta T cells and CD19 B cells. TCRalphabeta/CD19-depleted allogeneic hematopoietic cell grafts were given to the transplant recipients, all of whom were children. The source is a boy younger than two with Wiskott-Aldrich syndrome, due to receive a stem cell transplant. The input for sequencing was PBMCs, taken before TCRalphabeta/CD19-depleted stem cell transplant. The chain couples TRBV15 to TRBJ2-3; the D segment cannot be called with confidence. The CDR3 protein is CATSRDMGRTQYF. The nucleotides read TGTGCCACCAGCAGAGATATGGGCCGGACGCAGTATTTT.